Listed here are 7 T cell receptor beta chains from one sample, sequenced in a study of blood T cell repertoires in COVID-19. TCRdb's table, derived via immunoSEQ multiplex PCR, lists solely in-frame clones and lacks some. The sample lists 150,000 to 200,000 clones; approximately 80% were seen once. Sequenced sample: PBMCs or T cells enriched from blood (not recorded which). The receptor set was obtained from a woman aged 55-70 years with acute COVID-19.

The chain uses TRBV10-3 and TRBJ2-2, with 9 bases matching TRBD2. The CDR3 consists of 15 residues. V lost 6 bases and J lost 7; bases outside the gene matches: 9. Germline-derived CDR1 and CDR2 are ENHRY and SYGVKD. The CDR3: CAISPVAGEDGELFF. The DNA for the CDR3 is TGTGCCATCAGCCCAGTAGCGGGAGAGGACGGGGAGCTGTTTTTT.

The chain combines TRBV7-2 with TRBJ2-7, with 8 bases aligning to TRBD1. With 3 bases clipped from V and 3 bases from J, the junction kept 10 bases outside the gene matches. This CDR3 region has 16 residues. The germline gives CDR1 SGHTA, CDR2 FQGNSA. CDR3 protein: CASSLAGGKGNYEQYF. CDR3 DNA: TGTGCCAGCAGCTTGGCAGGGGGCAAGGGCAACTACGAGCAGTACTTC.

The rearrangement uses TRBV27 and TRBJ2-2, with 8 bases that match TRBD1. V trimming: 5 bases; J trimming: 3 bases; junction bases outside the gene matches: 5. Looked up from germline, CDR1 is MNHEY and CDR2 is SMNVEV (reference sequence). This CDR3 spans 15 amino acids. The chain's CDR3 is CASSAGQVDTGELFF. DNA for the CDR3: TGTGCCAGCAGTGCGGGACAGGTCGACACCGGGGAGCTGTTTTTT.

J is TRBJ2-2 and V is TRBV21-1; TRBD2 reflects the table's D call only, with no check against the DNA. TRBV21-1 is a recognized pseudogene. The CDR3 covers 15 residues. This CDR3 is CASSKAAPSTGELFF. CDR3 coding DNA: TGTGCCAGCAGCAAAGCAGCACCAAGCACCGGGGAGCTGTTTTTT.

A single count supports this clone. The J gene is TRBJ1-3, the V gene TRBV18; 7 bases are shared with TRBD1. This CDR3 comprises 17 residues. The germline V gene has CDR1 KGHSH and CDR2 LQKENI. The junction had 9 bases not matched to a gene; V was cut back by 3 bases and J by 1 base. The CDR3 coding sequence is TGTGCCAGCTCACCCCAGCAAACAGGGGATTCTGGAAACACCATATATTTT. It translates to CASSPQQTGDSGNTIYF.

The chain combines TRBV6-2 or TRBV6-3 with TRBJ1-5; D ambiguous. With 0 bases removed from V and 3 bases from J, the gap between germline ends came to 12 bases. CDR3 length equals 16 residues. The germline V gene has CDR1 MNHEY and CDR2 SVGEGT. CDR3 in DNA: TGTGCCAGCAGTTACTCGTCCGGTCCCGACAATCAGCCCCAGCATTTT. Translation: CASSYSSGPDNQPQHF.

The V call is TRBV7-9, the J call TRBJ1-4; D is unresolved. Germline lookup yields CDR1 SEHNR and CDR2 FQNEAQ (reference sequence). The V gene lost 7 bases and the J gene lost 6 bases, with 9 bases spanning the gap. This CDR3 spans 12 amino acids. Written as DNA, the CDR3 is TGTGCCAGCACGGGCGGGGATGAAAAACTGTTTTTT. Protein: CASTGGDEKLFF. The variable domain in full, completed from reference TRBV7-9 and TRBJ1-4, reads DTGVSQNPRHKITKRGQNVTFRCDPISEHNRLYWYRQTLGQGPEFLTYFQNEAQLEKSRLLSDRFSAERPKGSFSTLEIQRTEQGDSAMYLCASTGGDEKLFFGSGTQLSVL.